These 32 T cell receptor beta chains came from one sample sequenced in a study of OX40 agonist ivuxolimab in advanced cancers. Library preparation was by the immunoSEQ multiplex PCR assay. As stored in TCRdb, this immuneACCESS dataset retains in-frame rearrangements with V and J assigned. A fraction of the clones does not appear; measured against another copy, unresolved V genes explain less than half of the discrepancy, and the remainder lacks a known reason. The sample contains over 8,000 clones, around 71% of them found a single time. The ten biggest clones cover 42% of the sample. Sequencing used CD4+ or CD8+ T cells sorted from blood, obtained in a trial of the OX40 agonist ivuxolimab. Source of these receptors: an adult with an advanced solid tumor such as melanoma, head and neck, liver or kidney cancer.

The chain couples TRBV5-4 to TRBJ2-1; 7 bases agree with TRBD2. The CDR3 is 16 amino acids. Trimming took 5 bases from V and 0 from J; bases not matched to a gene: 8. Germline V gene data show CDR1 as SGHNT and CDR2 as YYREEE (reference sequence). CDR3 DNA sequence: TGTGCCAGCAGGACTTTGGGCGGGAGCTCCTACAATGAGCAGTTCTTC. Protein: CASRTLGGSSYNEQFF. Full variable domain (rest looked up from reference TRBV5-4 and TRBJ2-1): ETGVTQSPTHLIKTRGQQVTLRCSSQSGHNTVSWYQQALGQGPQFIFQYYREEENGRGNFPPRFSGLQFPNYSSELNVNALELDDSALYLCASRTLGGSSYNEQFFGPGTRLTVL.

The J gene is TRBJ1-2, the V gene TRBV2, with D unresolved. Germline CDR1 is SNHLY and CDR2 is FYNNEI. V dropped 6 bases and J dropped 5 bases, with 7 bases sitting between them. The CDR3 loop spans 11 amino acids. The CDR3 DNA is TGTGCCAGCAGGGATATATATGGCTACACCTTC. It encodes CASRDIYGYTF.

The rearrangement uses TRBV9 and TRBJ2-3; no clear D gene. Trimming took off 0 bases at V and 5 bases at J, with 13 bases between the two ends. The germline CDR1 and CDR2 sequences are SGDLS and YYNGEE. This CDR3 has 15 residues. CDR3 DNA: TGTGCCAGCAGCGTAGGCGCATTGACGGGAGATACGCAGTATTTT. The encoded protein is CASSVGALTGDTQYF.

Points on this clone: One base separates it from a far larger clone, so it is likely a read error. The rearrangement joins TRBV27 to TRBJ2-7; possibly TRBD1 for D (7 bases). V was trimmed by 6 bases and J by 5 bases, leaving 20 bases between them. Germline lookup yields CDR1 MNHEY and CDR2 SMNVEV (reference sequence). CDR3 length equals 15 residues. Written as DNA, the CDR3 is TGTGCCAGCAGCGGGGGTCAAGGGGGCAGGGACGAGCAGTACTTC. Translated, it gives CASSGGQGGRDEQYF.

In this sample, this clone turned up once. The V gene is TRBV27, the J gene TRBJ2-3; 8 bases line up with TRBD2. V dropped 5 bases and J dropped 6; count of bases not matched to a gene: 7. Germline V gene sequence: CDR1 MNHEY, CDR2 SMNVEV (reference sequence). The length of the CDR3 is 14 residues. Written as DNA, the CDR3 is TGTGCCAGCAGTACCGGACTAGCAGGGGATACGCAGTATTTT. Translating it yields CASSTGLAGDTQYF.

This chain links TRBV28 with TRBJ1-5; D gene ambiguous. Trimming stripped 3 bases from V and 1 base from J, with 7 bases between. The CDR3 runs to 14 residues. Germline V gives CDR1 MDHEN, CDR2 SYDVKM. The CDR3 is CASSFSRSNQPQHF. CDR3 DNA: TGTGCCAGCAGTTTTTCAAGGAGCAATCAGCCCCAGCATTTT.

V is TRBV9 and J is TRBJ2-7, with D tentatively TRBD2 (6 bases). The CDR3 is 13 residues long. V dropped 3 bases and J dropped 4 bases, with 11 bases sitting between them. CDR1 is SGDLS, CDR2 YYNGEE, per germline. CDR3 in DNA: TGTGCCAGCAGCGGACCCGGAGGGTACGAGCAGTACTTC. Encoded protein: CASSGPGGYEQYF.

V is TRBV30 and J is TRBJ2-3, with 7 bases lining up with TRBD1. Germline-derived CDR1 and CDR2 are GTSNPN and SVGIG (reference sequence). The CDR3 contains 12 residues. Trimming took 5 bases from V and 5 from J; bases not matched to a gene: 4. The CDR3 nucleotides read TGTGCCTGGGGGGACAGCGGAGATACGCAGTATTTT. Translating it yields CAWGDSGDTQYF.

The chain joins TRBV4-3 to TRBJ2-5; TRBD1 might be the D (6 bases). CDR3 length equals 14 residues. The V gene lost 1 base and the J gene lost 1 base, with 7 bases spanning the gap. Germline CDR1 and CDR2: LGHNA and YSLEER. The CDR3 loop reads CASSQGQVQETQYF. The CDR3 DNA sequence: TGCGCCAGCAGCCAAGGACAGGTCCAAGAGACCCAGTACTTC.

The CDR3 DNA reads TGCGCCAGCAGCTCCGATCTAGGGTTTAAGACCGGGGAGCTGTTTTTT. It translates to CASSSDLGFKTGELFF. The rearrangement links TRBV5-1 to TRBJ2-2; no definite D call. CDR1 and CDR2 (germline): SGHRS, YFSETQ. Trimming took 3 bases from V and 5 from J, leaving 17 bases between them. This CDR3 comprises 16 residues.

V is TRBV5-6 and J is TRBJ2-1; 9 nucleotides agree with TRBD2. In germline, CDR1 is SGHDT, CDR2 YYEEEE. The CDR3 is 16 amino acids. The V gene end was trimmed by 0 bases and the J gene end by 8 bases; junction bases not matched to a gene: 9. The CDR3 protein is CASSLAGGRAGDEQFF. CDR3 bases: TGTGCCAGCAGCTTGGCGGGCGGGAGGGCCGGGGATGAGCAGTTCTTC.

The V gene is TRBV19, the J gene TRBJ1-1; the D gene is possibly TRBD1 (6 bases). CDR1 and CDR2 from the germline V gene are LNHDA and SQIVND (reference sequence). The CDR3 spans 13 residues. V lost 7 bases to trimming and J lost 4 bases, with 13 bases between them. CDR3 sequence: CASNPGAGTEAFF. The CDR3 nucleotides are TGTGCCAGTAACCCAGGGGCTGGCACTGAAGCTTTCTTT.

By share, this clone counts as medium-sized (0.01 to 0.1%). This sample also contains other DNA sequences that code for the same CDR3. Written as DNA, the CDR3 is TGTGCCAGCAGTGACTCTAGCGGCTCCTACAATGAGCAGTTCTTC. This gives the protein CASSDSSGSYNEQFF. The V call is TRBV6-4, the J call TRBJ2-1; possibly TRBD2 for D (6 bases). The V end was cut by 0 bases, the J end by 0 bases, with 6 bases between. CDR3 size: 15 residues. Germline assignment: CDR1 MRHNA and CDR2 SNTAGT.

This clone appeared a few times. The CDR3: CASRIRQGYSYEQYF. As DNA, the CDR3 is TGTGCCAGCAGGATCCGACAGGGTTATTCCTACGAGCAGTACTTC. The chain has TRBV28 and TRBJ2-7, with 7 positions matching TRBD1. Looked up from germline, CDR1 is MDHEN and CDR2 is SYDVKM. The CDR3 spans 15 residues. The V and J ends lost 6 bases and 1 base, in that order; junction bases with no gene match: 9.

CDR3: CASSSAPRDRNTDTQYF. CDR3 DNA: TGTGCCAGCAGCTCCGCACCCCGGGACAGGAACACAGATACGCAGTATTTT. The V gene is TRBV7-9, the J gene TRBJ2-3, with 8 bases identical to TRBD1. The CDR3 loop spans 17 amino acids. Germline V CDR1 and CDR2: SEHNR, FQNEAQ (reference sequence). Trimming took 4 bases from V and 2 from J; bases not matched to a gene: 11.

In this sample, this clone turned up many times. This chain connects TRBV19 to TRBJ2-6; no reliable D call. This CDR3 is 14 amino acids long. Germline CDR1 LNHDA, CDR2 SQIVND (reference sequence). Trimming cost V 5 bases and J 4 bases, with 9 bases left between them. For the CDR3, the DNA is TGTGCCAGTAGTGCGTCTTACGGGGCCAACGTCCTGACTTTC. Residues: CASSASYGANVLTF.

The chain recombines TRBV5-4 with TRBJ2-7; D could derive from TRBD1 or TRBD2 (5 bases each). Trimming removed 4 bases from V and 2 bases from J, with 16 bases in between. The CDR3 is 15 amino acids. CDR1 SGHNT and CDR2 YYREEE come from the germline V gene (reference sequence). CDR3 nucleotide sequence: TGTGCCAGCAGCGCGACCGGGACGATAACCTACGAGCAGTACTTC. Residues: CASSATGTITYEQYF.

This sequence joins TRBV6-6 and TRBJ2-7, with D maybe TRBD1 (5 bases). Trimming shortened V by 4 bases and J by 3 bases, and 10 bases separated the two germline ends. CDR1 is MNHNY and CDR2 is SVGAGI in the germline V gene (reference sequence). The CDR3 spans 13 residues. The CDR3 loop reads CASSSTQGYEQYF. In DNA, the CDR3 is TGTGCCAGCAGTTCCACTCAGGGCTACGAGCAGTACTTC.

The chain employs TRBV11-2 and TRBJ2-7; D gene ambiguous. CDR1 SGHAT and CDR2 FQNNGV come from the germline V gene. Trimming took 0 bases from V and 6 from J, leaving 9 bases between them. The CDR3 is made up of 13 amino acids. The CDR3: CASSLDPRLEQYF. The CDR3 DNA reads as TGTGCCAGCAGCTTAGATCCCCGGCTCGAGCAGTACTTC.

The rearrangement joins TRBV19 to TRBJ1-6; TRBD1 might be the D (5 bases). Deletions cut 4 bases from V and 7 bases from J, with 14 bases between. This CDR3 has 15 amino acids. Germline lookup yields CDR1 LNHDA and CDR2 SQIVND (reference sequence). The CDR3 nucleotides are TGTGCCAGTAGTACCGGGACCTTATACAATTCACCCCTCCACTTT. It specifies CASSTGTLYNSPLHF.

In its sample, this clone was seen a few times. The rearrangement joins TRBV6-4 to TRBJ2-3, with 7 nucleotides matching TRBD2. The CDR3 consists of 15 residues. V lost 0 bases, J lost 5 bases, and 5 bases stayed unmatched. Germline V gene lookup returns CDR1 MRHNA and CDR2 SNTAGT. The CDR3 spells CASSDSVAGVDTQYF. The CDR3 bases are TGTGCCAGCAGTGACTCGGTCGCGGGAGTAGATACGCAGTATTTT.

Relative to its sample, this clone is medium-sized. The rearrangement uses TRBV13 and TRBJ1-1; D gene unclear. This CDR3 has 14 residues. The V gene's germline CDR1 is PRHDT and CDR2 FYEKMQ (reference sequence). Trimming pared 8 bases from V and 2 bases from J, leaving 15 bases between. The DNA for the CDR3 is TGTGCCAGCTCGCAAGAAGGTGAAAACACTGAAGCTTTCTTT. Protein sequence: CASSQEGENTEAFF. Together with reference TRBV13 and TRBJ1-1, the CDR3 gives the full variable domain: AAGVIQSPRHLIKEKRETATLKCYPIPRHDTVYWYQQGPGQDPQFLISFYEKMQSDKGSIPDRFSAQQFSDYHSELNMSSLELGDSALYFCASSQEGENTEAFFGQGTRLTVV.

This rearrangement joins TRBV18 to TRBJ2-3, with D unresolved. Trimming pared 3 bases from V and 4 bases from J, leaving 20 bases between. The CDR3 is 17 residues long. Germline CDR1 KGHSH, CDR2 LQKENI. The CDR3 sequence is CASSPVWRRDPSDTQYF. In DNA, the CDR3 is TGTGCCAGCTCACCGGTGTGGCGGAGAGATCCTTCAGATACGCAGTATTTT.

This clone qualifies as medium-sized. The chain has TRBV5-5 and TRBJ2-4; D ambiguous. The V gene lost 1 base and the J gene lost 1 base, with 12 bases spanning the gap. Germline-derived CDR1 and CDR2 are SGHKS and YYEKEE (reference sequence). The CDR3 runs to 16 residues. CDR3 sequence: CASSLTIGEAKNIQYF. CDR3 DNA: TGTGCCAGCAGCTTGACTATAGGAGAGGCCAAAAACATTCAGTACTTC.

The chain joins TRBV28 to TRBJ1-5; unclear D gene. CDR3 length: 13 amino acids. V gave up 5 bases and J gave up 7 bases, with 12 bases separating them. CDR1 MDHEN and CDR2 SYDVKM come from the germline V gene. The CDR3: CASSRSEEQPQHF. The DNA for the CDR3 is TGTGCCAGCAGTCGTAGTGAGGAGCAGCCCCAGCATTTT.

The CDR3 nucleotides are TGTGCCAGCAGCCACGACCTTTTAGCGGGAGGGGGCACAGATACGCAGTATTTT. It is translated as CASSHDLLAGGGTDTQYF. V is TRBV4-2 and J is TRBJ2-3; 11 bases line up with TRBD2. Germline V gene lookup returns CDR1 LGHNA and CDR2 YNFKEQ. The CDR3 has 18 residues. V shed 3 bases and J 1 base; nucleotides not matched to a gene: 9.

This clone was recorded a few times. The chain uses TRBV6-5 and TRBJ2-7; D possibly matches TRBD1 or TRBD2 (5 bases each). This CDR3 has 15 amino acids. The germline CDR1 and CDR2 sequences are MNHEY and SVGAGI. Deletions cut 5 bases from V and 1 base from J, with 15 bases between. The CDR3 DNA follows: TGTGCCAGCAGTGGGGGTACAGACGGTTCCTACGAGCAGTACTTC. As protein: CASSGGTDGSYEQYF.

The chain combines TRBV18 with TRBJ1-1, with TRBD1 as a possible D gene (6 bases). Trimming stripped 3 bases from V and 10 bases from J, with 18 bases between. Germline V gene data show CDR1 as KGHSH and CDR2 as LQKENI. The CDR3 is 14 residues long. The CDR3 nucleotides read TGTGCCAGCTCACCGGGGGGCCAGGGGAAATCAGCTTTCTTT. It encodes CASSPGGQGKSAFF.

The rearrangement links TRBV18 to TRBJ2-2, with TRBD2 matching 10 bases. From germline, CDR1 is KGHSH and CDR2 LQKENI. V lost 0 bases, J lost 7 bases, and 8 bases stayed unmatched. The CDR3 has 17 amino acids. CDR3 sequence: CASSPPRTGTSDGELFF. CDR3 in DNA: TGTGCCAGCTCACCACCCCGAACCGGGACTAGCGACGGGGAGCTGTTTTTT.

The CDR3 DNA sequence: TGTGCCAGCAGGGACACAGGCTCTGGAAACACCATATATTTT. It yields the protein CASRDTGSGNTIYF. The chain is built from TRBV5-6 and TRBJ1-3, with D perhaps matching TRBD1 (5 bases). The CDR3 runs 14 residues. Germline assignment: CDR1 SGHDT and CDR2 YYEEEE. V was clipped by 5 bases and J by 0 bases, with 9 bases between them.

J is TRBJ2-3 and V is TRBV6-4; D might be TRBD2 (6 bases). The CDR3 sequence is 15 residues long. CDR1 MRHNA and CDR2 SNTAGT come from the germline V gene. Trimming took 2 bases from V and 1 from J, leaving 10 bases between them. Here the CDR3 reads CASSDGASGTDTQYF. CDR3 nucleotides: TGTGCCAGCAGTGACGGGGCTAGCGGCACAGATACGCAGTATTTT.

The chain joins TRBV7-9 to TRBJ1-1; no definite D call. The CDR3 length is 12 residues. Per the germline V gene, CDR1 is SEHNR and CDR2 is FQNEAQ (reference sequence). Trimming stripped 3 bases from V and 5 bases from J, with 7 bases between. The CDR3 here is CASSFGWTEAFF. Here the CDR3 DNA reads TGTGCCAGCAGCTTTGGGTGGACTGAAGCTTTCTTT.